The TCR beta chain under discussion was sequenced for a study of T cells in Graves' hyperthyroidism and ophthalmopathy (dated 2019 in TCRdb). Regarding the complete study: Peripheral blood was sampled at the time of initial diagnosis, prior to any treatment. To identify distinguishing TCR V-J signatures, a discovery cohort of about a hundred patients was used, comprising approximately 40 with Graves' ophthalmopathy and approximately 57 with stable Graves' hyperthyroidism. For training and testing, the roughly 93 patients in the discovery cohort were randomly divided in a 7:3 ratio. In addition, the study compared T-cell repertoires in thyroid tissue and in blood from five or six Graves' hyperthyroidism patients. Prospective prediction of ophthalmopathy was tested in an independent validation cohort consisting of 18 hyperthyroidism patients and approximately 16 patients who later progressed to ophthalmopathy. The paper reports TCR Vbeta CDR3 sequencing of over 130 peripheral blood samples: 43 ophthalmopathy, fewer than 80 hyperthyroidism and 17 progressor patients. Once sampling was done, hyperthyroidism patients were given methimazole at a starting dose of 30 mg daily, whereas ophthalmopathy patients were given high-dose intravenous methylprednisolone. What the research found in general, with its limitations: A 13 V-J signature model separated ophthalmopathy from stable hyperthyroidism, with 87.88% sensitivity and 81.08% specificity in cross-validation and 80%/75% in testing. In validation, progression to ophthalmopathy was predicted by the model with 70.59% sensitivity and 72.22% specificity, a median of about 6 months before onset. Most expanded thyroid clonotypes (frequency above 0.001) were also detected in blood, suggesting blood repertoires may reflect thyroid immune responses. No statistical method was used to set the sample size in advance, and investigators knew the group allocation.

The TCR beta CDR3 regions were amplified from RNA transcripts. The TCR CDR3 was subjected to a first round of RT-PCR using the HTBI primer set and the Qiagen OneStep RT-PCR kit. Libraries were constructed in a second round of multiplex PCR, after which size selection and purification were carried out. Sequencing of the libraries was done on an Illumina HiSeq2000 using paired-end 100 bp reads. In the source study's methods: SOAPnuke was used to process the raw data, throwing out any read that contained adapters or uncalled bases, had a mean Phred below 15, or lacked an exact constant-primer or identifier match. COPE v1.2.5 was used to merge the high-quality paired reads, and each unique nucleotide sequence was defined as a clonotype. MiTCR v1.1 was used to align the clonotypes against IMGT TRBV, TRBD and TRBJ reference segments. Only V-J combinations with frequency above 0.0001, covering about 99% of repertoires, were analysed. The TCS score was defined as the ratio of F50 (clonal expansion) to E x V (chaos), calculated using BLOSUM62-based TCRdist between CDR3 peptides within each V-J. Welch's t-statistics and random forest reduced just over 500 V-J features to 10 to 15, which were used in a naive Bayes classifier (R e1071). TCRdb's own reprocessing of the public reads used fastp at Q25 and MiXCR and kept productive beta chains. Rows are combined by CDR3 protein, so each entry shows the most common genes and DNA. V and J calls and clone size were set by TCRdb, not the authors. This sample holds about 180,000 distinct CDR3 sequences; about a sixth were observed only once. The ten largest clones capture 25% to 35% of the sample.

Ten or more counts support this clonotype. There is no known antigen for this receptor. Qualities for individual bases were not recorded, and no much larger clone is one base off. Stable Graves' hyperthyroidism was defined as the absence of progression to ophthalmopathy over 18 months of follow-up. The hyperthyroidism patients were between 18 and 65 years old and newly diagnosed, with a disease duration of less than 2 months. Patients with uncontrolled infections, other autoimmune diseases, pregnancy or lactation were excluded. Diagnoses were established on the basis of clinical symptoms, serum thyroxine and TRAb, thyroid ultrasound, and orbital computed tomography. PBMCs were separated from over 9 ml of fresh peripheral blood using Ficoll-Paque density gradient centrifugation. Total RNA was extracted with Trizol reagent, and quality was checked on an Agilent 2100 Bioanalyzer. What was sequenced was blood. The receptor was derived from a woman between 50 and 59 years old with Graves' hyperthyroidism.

The CDR3 protein sequence reads: CASSETWDQPQHF. The sequenced DNA: TGTGCCAGCAGTGAAACCTGGGATCAGCCCCAGCATTTT. The receptor chain draws on TRBV6-1 and TRBJ1-5; the D gene is not confidently resolved. The CDR3 numbers 13 residues from cysteine through phenylalanine. Kept here is only the CDR3 DNA, which spans 39 bases and is read in frame from base 1. CDR1 MNHNS and CDR2 SASEGT are derived from the germline V gene. Trimming removed 2 bases from V and 5 bases from J, leaving 7 bases between the germline ends.